This TCR beta chain emerged from a study of memory CD8 T cells in hepatitis C reinfection. About the study: A positive HCV RNA test after two negatives ≥60 days apart defined reinfection. Notes on the study in general: With five donors, public clonotype conclusions could not be definitive.

Data came from immunoSEQ multiplex PCR; TCRdb stores just in-frame clones and leaves some out. The data show 40,000 to 60,000 clones, around 92% seen once. Trimming stripped 2 bases from V and 1 base from J, with 8 bases between. This CDR3 contains 15 residues. Germline V gene lookup returns CDR1 MNHEY and CDR2 SVGAGI. This clone was picked up a small number of times. Its antigen is as yet unknown. Time point defined: pre-reinfection, 55 to 20 weeks before reinfection detection. No in vitro expansion preceded TCR sequencing of the sorted cells. Donors came from people who inject drugs enrolled in HEPCO, Canada. A couple of donors provided sorted CD3+ CD8+ CD45RO- naive CD8 T cells at all three reinfection time points.

The sequencing sample was made of naive CD8+ T cells sorted from blood. The receptor's source is a man between 18 and 29 years old with hepatitis C virus infection. The gene calls are TRBV6-5 and TRBJ2-2; D gene ambiguous. The CDR3 DNA sequence: TGTGCCAGCAGTTACGGGCAAATGAACACCGGGGAGCTGTTTTTT. It specifies CASSYGQMNTGELFF.